Listed below are T cell receptor beta chains from one sample, sequenced in a study of T-cell memory formation after mild COVID-19. One entry per CDR3 protein results from TCRdb running MiXCR on the 5' RACE reads. The sample holds hundreds of thousands of distinct CDR3 sequences, around 25% seen once. Material for sequencing was PBMCs or a T cell subset sorted from them (not recorded which). These receptors originate from an adult woman who had mild COVID-19 (a few samples of this study predate the infection). Cell type and time point are not known. Each CDR3 is given with its conserved first and last residue. A D gene is named only where the DNA matches it firmly. Some rows mark clone size as missing; the rest say once, few, many or name a class of expanded clone.

clone size: few
V gene: TRBV20-1
D gene: .
J gene: TRBJ1-2
CDR3 protein: CSASDQVAWGYTF
CDR3 DNA: TGCAGTGCTAGTGATCAGGTAGCCTGGGGCTACACCTTC

clone size: .
V gene: TRBV7-2
D gene: .
J gene: TRBJ1-6
CDR3 protein: CASSLMNNSPLHF
CDR3 DNA: TGTGCCAGCAGCTTAATGAATAATTCACCCCTCCACTTT

clone size: few
V gene: TRBV7-9
D gene: .
J gene: TRBJ2-2
CDR3 protein: CASHTRGPGANTGELFF
CDR3 DNA: TGTGCCAGCCACACCCGAGGTCCAGGGGCGAACACCGGGGAGCTGTTTTTT

clone size: many
V gene: TRBV7-4
D gene: TRBD2
J gene: TRBJ2-3
CDR3 protein: CASSFGLAGAPTDTQYF
CDR3 DNA: TGTGCCAGCAGCTTTGGACTAGCGGGGGCCCCGACAGATACGCAGTATTTT

clone size: few
V gene: TRBV7-2
D gene: .
J gene: TRBJ2-5
CDR3 protein: CASSQWGAKETQYF
CDR3 DNA: TGTGCCAGCAGCCAATGGGGGGCGAAAGAGACCCAGTACTTC

clone size: .
V gene: TRBV24-1
D gene: TRBD1
J gene: TRBJ2-3
CDR3 protein: CATSDPTRDRGTDTQYF
CDR3 DNA: TGTGCCACCAGTGACCCGACCCGGGACAGAGGGACAGATACGCAGTATTTT

clone size: few
V gene: TRBV29-1
D gene: .
J gene: TRBJ1-1
CDR3 protein: CSLTPGHMNTEAFF
CDR3 DNA: TGCAGTCTGACCCCGGGTCACATGAACACTGAAGCTTTCTTT

clone size: .
V gene: TRBV20-1
D gene: .
J gene: TRBJ1-2
CDR3 protein: CSATVGGNYGYTF
CDR3 DNA: TGCAGTGCCACTGTAGGGGGGAACTATGGCTACACCTTC

clone size: few
V gene: TRBV5-6
D gene: TRBD2
J gene: TRBJ2-3
CDR3 protein: CASSLGLAVGKDTQYF
CDR3 DNA: TGTGCCAGCAGCTTGGGACTAGCCGTGGGAAAAGATACGCAGTATTTT

clone size: many
V gene: TRBV7-2
D gene: .
J gene: TRBJ1-5
CDR3 protein: CASSLGVDRYSNQPQHF
CDR3 DNA: TGTGCCAGCAGCTTAGGAGTGGACCGTTATAGCAATCAGCCCCAGCATTTT

clone size: .
V gene: TRBV19
D gene: TRBD2
J gene: TRBJ2-5
CDR3 protein: CASSPTSGNQETQYF
CDR3 DNA: TGTGCCAGTAGTCCGACTAGCGGGAACCAAGAGACCCAGTACTTC

clone size: .
V gene: TRBV24-1
D gene: .
J gene: TRBJ2-5
CDR3 protein: CATSFGSGAEETQYF
CDR3 DNA: TGTGCCACCAGTTTCGGGTCAGGCGCAGAGGAGACCCAGTACTTC

clone size: few
V gene: TRBV12-3/TRBV12-4
D gene: TRBD1
J gene: TRBJ2-2
CDR3 protein: CASRRDRVGQRTGELFF
CDR3 DNA: TGTGCCAGCAGAAGGGACAGGGTAGGACAGAGGACCGGGGAGCTGTTTTTT

clone size: .
V gene: TRBV12-3/TRBV12-4
D gene: .
J gene: TRBJ1-1
CDR3 protein: CASSLGDGAFF
CDR3 DNA: TGTGCCAGCAGTTTAGGGGACGGGGCTTTCTTT

clone size: .
V gene: TRBV5-6
D gene: .
J gene: TRBJ2-5
CDR3 protein: CASSQLGPKETQYF
CDR3 DNA: TGTGCCAGCAGTCAGCTAGGCCCGAAGGAGACCCAGTACTTC

clone size: few
V gene: TRBV12-3/TRBV12-4
D gene: .
J gene: TRBJ1-1
CDR3 protein: CASSSGTYTEAFF
CDR3 DNA: TGTGCCAGCAGCTCCGGGACCTACACTGAAGCTTTCTTT

clone size: few
V gene: TRBV29-1
D gene: .
J gene: TRBJ1-2
CDR3 protein: CSGGGRLADGYTF
CDR3 DNA: TGCAGCGGGGGGGGAAGGTTGGCGGATGGCTACACCTTC

clone size: .
V gene: TRBV3-1
D gene: TRBD1
J gene: TRBJ2-1
CDR3 protein: CASSLRAGQGTYNEQFF
CDR3 DNA: TGTGCCAGCAGCCTCCGGGCGGGACAGGGGACTTACAATGAGCAGTTCTTC

clone size: .
V gene: TRBV9
D gene: TRBD2
J gene: TRBJ2-1
CDR3 protein: CASSWREGVFDEQFF
CDR3 DNA: TGTGCCAGCAGCTGGAGGGAGGGAGTTTTCGATGAGCAGTTCTTC

clone size: .
V gene: TRBV9
D gene: .
J gene: TRBJ2-7
CDR3 protein: CASSVAWGGNEQYF
CDR3 DNA: TGTGCCAGCAGCGTAGCTTGGGGGGGCAACGAGCAGTACTTC

clone size: .
V gene: TRBV3-1
D gene: TRBD2
J gene: TRBJ2-3
CDR3 protein: CASSQDPTSGGVTDTQYF
CDR3 DNA: TGTGCCAGCAGCCAAGATCCGACTAGCGGGGGGGTGACAGATACGCAGTATTTT

clone size: .
V gene: TRBV12-3/TRBV12-4
D gene: .
J gene: TRBJ1-4
CDR3 protein: CASSHSTTNEKLFF
CDR3 DNA: TGTGCCAGCAGCCACAGTACAACTAATGAAAAACTGTTTTTT

clone size: .
V gene: TRBV7-7
D gene: .
J gene: TRBJ2-7
CDR3 protein: CASSLAPSAEQYF
CDR3 DNA: TGTGCTAGCAGCTTAGCACCTAGCGCCGAGCAGTACTTC

clone size: few
V gene: TRBV20-1
D gene: TRBD1
J gene: TRBJ2-7
CDR3 protein: CSAGTAYEQYF
CDR3 DNA: TGCAGTGCCGGGACAGCCTACGAGCAGTACTTC

clone size: few
V gene: TRBV6-2/TRBV6-3
D gene: .
J gene: TRBJ1-5
CDR3 protein: CASRSGFVNQPQHF
CDR3 DNA: TGTGCCAGCCGCTCAGGGTTTGTGAATCAGCCCCAGCATTTT

clone size: few
V gene: TRBV24-1
D gene: .
J gene: TRBJ2-7
CDR3 protein: CATRQSLDPVLSYEQYF
CDR3 DNA: TGTGCCACCCGCCAATCTTTGGACCCTGTACTCTCCTACGAGCAGTACTTC

clone size: .
V gene: TRBV12-3/TRBV12-4
D gene: TRBD2
J gene: TRBJ2-1
CDR3 protein: CASRVAGGPQNEQFF
CDR3 DNA: TGTGCCAGCAGGGTAGCGGGGGGGCCTCAGAATGAGCAGTTCTTC

clone size: few
V gene: TRBV7-2
D gene: TRBD1
J gene: TRBJ1-1
CDR3 protein: CASSPRTGRFAEAFF
CDR3 DNA: TGTGCCAGCAGCCCGAGGACAGGGAGGTTCGCTGAAGCTTTCTTT

clone size: few
V gene: TRBV7-9
D gene: TRBD2
J gene: TRBJ2-7
CDR3 protein: CASSLVASGAVEQYF
CDR3 DNA: TGTGCCAGCAGCTTAGTGGCTAGCGGAGCGGTTGAGCAGTACTTC

clone size: many
V gene: TRBV7-8
D gene: TRBD1
J gene: TRBJ1-5
CDR3 protein: CASSPDRVGMGDQPQHF
CDR3 DNA: TGTGCCAGCAGCCCGGACAGGGTTGGGATGGGAGATCAGCCCCAGCATTTT

clone size: few
V gene: TRBV5-1
D gene: .
J gene: TRBJ2-3
CDR3 protein: CASSSGDGFTDTQYF
CDR3 DNA: TGCGCCAGCAGCTCCGGGGACGGATTCACAGATACGCAGTATTTT

clone size: few
V gene: TRBV24-1
D gene: TRBD2
J gene: TRBJ2-1
CDR3 protein: CATRGAGANEQFF
CDR3 DNA: TGTGCCACCAGGGGAGCGGGAGCGAATGAGCAGTTCTTC

clone size: few
V gene: TRBV3-1
D gene: TRBD2
J gene: TRBJ2-7
CDR3 protein: CASSRGTSVSYEQYF
CDR3 DNA: TGTGCCAGCAGCCGCGGGACTAGCGTCTCCTACGAGCAGTACTTC

clone size: few
V gene: TRBV20-1
D gene: .
J gene: TRBJ2-2
CDR3 protein: CSARATKPGELFF
CDR3 DNA: TGCAGTGCTAGAGCGACTAAACCCGGGGAGCTGTTTTTT

clone size: .
V gene: TRBV3-1
D gene: .
J gene: TRBJ2-1
CDR3 protein: CASSQDWEMRQFF
CDR3 DNA: TGTGCCAGCAGCCAAGATTGGGAAATGAGGCAGTTCTTC

clone size: .
V gene: TRBV6-2/TRBV6-3
D gene: TRBD2
J gene: TRBJ2-7
CDR3 protein: CASRVPSGSSYEQYF
CDR3 DNA: TGTGCCAGCAGAGTACCTAGCGGGTCCTCCTACGAGCAGTACTTC

clone size: .
V gene: TRBV5-1
D gene: TRBD1
J gene: TRBJ1-1
CDR3 protein: CASSGTGGANTEAFF
CDR3 DNA: TGCGCCAGCAGCGGTACAGGGGGCGCGAACACTGAAGCTTTCTTT

clone size: few
V gene: TRBV5-1
D gene: TRBD1
J gene: TRBJ2-3
CDR3 protein: CASSPTTGGKNTQYF
CDR3 DNA: TGCGCCAGCAGCCCCACTACAGGGGGGAAAAATACGCAGTATTTT

clone size: many
V gene: TRBV4-1
D gene: .
J gene: TRBJ2-7
CDR3 protein: CASSQEGQGYEQYF
CDR3 DNA: TGCGCCAGCAGCCAAGAGGGTCAGGGCTACGAGCAGTACTTC

clone size: .
V gene: TRBV20-1
D gene: .
J gene: TRBJ2-4
CDR3 protein: CSAIQVGKNIQYF
CDR3 DNA: TGCAGTGCTATACAAGTCGGCAAAAACATTCAGTACTTC

clone size: few
V gene: TRBV20-1
D gene: .
J gene: TRBJ1-3
CDR3 protein: CSAIPDGNTIYF
CDR3 DNA: TGCAGTGCTATACCGGACGGAAACACCATATATTTT

clone size: .
V gene: TRBV20-1
D gene: .
J gene: TRBJ1-5
CDR3 protein: CSASYRAAKNQPQHF
CDR3 DNA: TGCAGTGCTAGTTACCGGGCCGCTAAGAATCAGCCCCAGCATTTT

clone size: .
V gene: TRBV20-1
D gene: TRBD2
J gene: TRBJ2-4
CDR3 protein: CSARVRAGGNIQYF
CDR3 DNA: TGCAGTGCTAGAGTTCGAGCGGGAGGAAACATTCAGTACTTC

clone size: .
V gene: TRBV18
D gene: TRBD2
J gene: TRBJ2-2
CDR3 protein: CASSPGGRELFF
CDR3 DNA: TGTGCCAGCTCGCCCGGGGGGAGAGAGCTGTTTTTT

clone size: .
V gene: TRBV9
D gene: .
J gene: TRBJ2-2
CDR3 protein: CASSVSGAGELFF
CDR3 DNA: TGTGCCAGCAGCGTAAGCGGAGCCGGGGAGCTGTTTTTT

clone size: few
V gene: TRBV4-2
D gene: TRBD1
J gene: TRBJ2-3
CDR3 protein: CASSPAGQGTDTQYF
CDR3 DNA: TGTGCCAGCAGCCCCGCGGGACAGGGCACAGATACGCAGTATTTT

clone size: few
V gene: TRBV3-1
D gene: TRBD1
J gene: TRBJ1-3
CDR3 protein: CASSWTGGVSGNTIYF
CDR3 DNA: TGTGCCAGCAGCTGGACAGGGGGCGTCTCTGGAAACACCATATATTTT

clone size: .
V gene: TRBV20-1
D gene: .
J gene: TRBJ1-4
CDR3 protein: CSARDEFPERNEKLFF
CDR3 DNA: TGCAGTGCTAGAGATGAATTTCCGGAGCGAAATGAAAAACTGTTTTTT

clone size: few
V gene: TRBV4-2
D gene: .
J gene: TRBJ2-6
CDR3 protein: CASSHSRAAFSGANVLTF
CDR3 DNA: TGTGCCAGCAGCCACTCCAGGGCCGCCTTCTCTGGGGCCAACGTCCTGACTTTC

clone size: few
V gene: TRBV29-1
D gene: .
J gene: TRBJ1-1
CDR3 protein: CSVDHRVSLNTEAFF
CDR3 DNA: TGCAGCGTTGATCACAGGGTTAGTTTAAACACTGAAGCTTTCTTT

clone size: .
V gene: TRBV4-2
D gene: TRBD1
J gene: TRBJ1-1
CDR3 protein: CASSHPGQPKAFF
CDR3 DNA: TGTGCCAGCAGTCACCCGGGACAGCCGAAAGCTTTCTTT

clone size: .
V gene: TRBV12-3/TRBV12-4
D gene: TRBD2
J gene: TRBJ2-1
CDR3 protein: CASSFAGGAVNDQFF
CDR3 DNA: TGTGCCAGCAGTTTCGCCGGGGGGGCGGTTAATGATCAGTTCTTC

clone size: few
V gene: TRBV7-9
D gene: .
J gene: TRBJ2-3
CDR3 protein: CASRQGDTQYF
CDR3 DNA: TGTGCCAGCAGACAGGGAGATACGCAGTATTTT